This T cell receptor beta chain came from a study of T cells in tumors after PD-1 blockade. TCRdb's copy holds only in-frame clones and misses some; the assay was immunoSEQ multiplex PCR. Of more than 50,000 clones listed, roughly 70% were seen once; the top ten hold roughly 4.7%. The CDR3 consists of 14 residues. Germline V gene lookup returns CDR1 MGHRA and CDR2 YSYEKL. Trimming removed 0 bases at V and 1 base at J, with 4 bases between. The gene calls are TRBV4-1 and TRBJ1-5; D gene unclear. The specimen was PBMCs, collected after anti-PD-1 treatment. The clonotype comes from a human donor with basal cell carcinoma. CDR3 loop: CASSQEGSNQPQHF. In DNA form, the CDR3 reads TGCGCCAGCAGCCAAGAGGGCAGCAATCAGCCCCAGCATTTT.